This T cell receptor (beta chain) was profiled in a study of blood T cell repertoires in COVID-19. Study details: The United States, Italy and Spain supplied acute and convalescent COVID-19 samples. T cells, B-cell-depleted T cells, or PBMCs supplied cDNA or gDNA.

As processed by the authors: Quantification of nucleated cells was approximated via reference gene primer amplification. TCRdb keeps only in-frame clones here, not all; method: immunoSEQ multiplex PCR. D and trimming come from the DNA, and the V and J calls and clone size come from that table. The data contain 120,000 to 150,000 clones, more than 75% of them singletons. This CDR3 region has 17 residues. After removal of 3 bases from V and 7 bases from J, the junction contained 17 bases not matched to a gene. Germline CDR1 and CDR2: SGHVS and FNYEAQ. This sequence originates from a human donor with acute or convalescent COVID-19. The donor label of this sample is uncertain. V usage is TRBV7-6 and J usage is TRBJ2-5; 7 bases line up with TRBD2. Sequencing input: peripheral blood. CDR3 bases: TGTGCCAGCAGCTTCGGAGGGGAGGGTGTGAGTGGTCCGACCCAGTACTTC. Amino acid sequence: CASSFGGEGVSGPTQYF.